Presented here are 28 T cell receptor beta chains from one specimen sequenced in a study of regulatory T cells in long-lasting Graves disease (dated by TCRdb to the early 2020s). This specimen's time point label, per the study, means: newly diagnosed GD, antithyroid drugs for less than 3 months. For both TCR sequencing and RNA sequencing, RNA was extracted from PBMCs using TRIzol. The method behind the library was multiplex PCR. The sequencer listed for this sample is Illumina HiSeq 4000. CDR3 regions were amplified by Arm-PCR with iRepertoire HTBI primers to construct TCR beta libraries. TCRdb reworked the public reads: Q25 trimming with fastp, MiXCR clone assembly, productive beta chains retained. Each entry merges the rows of one CDR3 protein and shows their most common DNA and genes. For this sample the table gives 400,000 to 500,000 distinct CDR3 sequences, of which 13% to 15% were detected only once. The ten most abundant clones make up roughly 18% of the sample.

The data were also submitted as part of a second study, on T cells in Graves' hyperthyroidism and ophthalmopathy.

Sequences were derived from peripheral blood mononuclear cells (PBMCs), sampled at new diagnosis, from a patient treated with antithyroid drugs. The receptors shown here come from a woman aged 45 to 65 with Graves disease. Donor details come from another sample of the same person, matched by shared clones.

This chain connects TRBV11-2 to TRBJ2-7; TRBD2 aligns across 7 bases. Looked up from germline, CDR1 is SGHAT and CDR2 is FQNNGV. V was clipped by 2 bases and J by 5 bases; unmatched bases: 6. This CDR3 comprises 14 residues. CDR3 DNA: TGTGCCAGCAGCTTATCCGGGGGGATTAACGAGCAGTACTTC. It translates to CASSLSGGINEQYF.

This clonotype was recorded many times. The J gene is TRBJ1-1, the V gene TRBV12-3 or TRBV12-4, with D uncertain. V was pared by 2 bases and J by 1 base, with 8 bases between. The CDR3 extends over 14 amino acids. CDR3 sequence reads: CASSLRPKNTEAFF. CDR3 nucleotides: TGTGCCAGCAGTTTACGGCCCAAGAACACTGAAGCTTTCTTT.

About this clonotype: It may be a read error: a sequence one base away is much more abundant. The CDR3 DNA follows: TGTGCCTGGACCGCGAGCTCCTACGAGCAGTACTTC. Translation gives CAWTASSYEQYF. V is TRBV30 and J is TRBJ2-7; D is unresolved. This CDR3 region has 12 residues. The germline CDR1 and CDR2 sequences are GTSNPN and SVGIG (reference sequence). V was trimmed by 4 bases and J by 0 bases, leaving 7 bases between them.

The chain has TRBV19 and TRBJ1-4, with 10 bases aligning to TRBD1. Germline-derived CDR1 and CDR2 are LNHDA and SQIVND (reference sequence). V was pared by 5 bases and J by 8 bases, with 8 bases of the junction left unmatched. CDR3 length: 15 residues. The CDR3 DNA sequence: TGTGCCAGTAGTGCCTCCGGGACAGGGGAAGAAAAACTGTTTTTT. Translating gives CASSASGTGEEKLFF.

This clonotype came up many times. CDR3 protein: CASSHLTSGSGSDTQYF. In nucleotides, the CDR3 is TGTGCCAGCAGCCATCTTACTAGCGGGAGTGGATCAGATACGCAGTATTTT. The chain is built from TRBV7-9 and TRBJ2-3; the match to TRBD2 covers 11 bases. Germline trimming cut 5 bases from V and 4 bases from J; bases unmatched to any gene: 11. The CDR3 length is 17 residues. Germline-derived CDR1 and CDR2 are SEHNR and FQNEAQ (reference sequence). Supplemented by reference TRBV7-9 and TRBJ2-3, the full variable domain reads DTGVSQNPRHKITKRGQNVTFRCDPISEHNRLYWYRQTLGQGPEFLTYFQNEAQLEKSRLLSDRFSAERPKGSFSTLEIQRTEQGDSAMYLCASSHLTSGSGSDTQYFGPGTRLTVL.

The chain joins TRBV6-1 to TRBJ2-1; D is possibly TRBD1 or TRBD2 (5 bases each). The length of the CDR3 is 17 residues. The V and J ends lost 6 bases and 4 bases respectively, with 22 bases between them. Per the germline V gene, CDR1 is MNHNS and CDR2 is SASEGT. The CDR3 nucleotides are TGTGCCAGCAGAAGTTACTCCGCCGGGACCACGTACAATGAGCAGTTCTTC. Its protein product is CASRSYSAGTTYNEQFF.

This clonotype was seen many times. V usage is TRBV27 and J usage is TRBJ2-5, with D perhaps given as TRBD1 or TRBD2 (7 bases each). Germline values: CDR1 MNHEY, CDR2 SMNVEV (reference sequence). The CDR3 runs to 14 residues. The CDR3 spells CAVGGTEYQETQYF. Written as DNA, the CDR3 is TGTGCAGTGGGAGGGACAGAGTACCAAGAGACCCAGTACTTC.

This clonotype was counted ten times or more. The chain joins TRBV20-1 to TRBJ2-7; tentative D call: TRBD2 (6 bases). Trimming stripped 2 bases from V and 1 base from J, with 18 bases between. Germline V gene sequence: CDR1 DFQATT, CDR2 SNEGSKA (reference sequence). This CDR3 comprises 16 residues. The CDR3 coding sequence is TGCAGTGCTAGATTAGCGTCTGGCGGGACGTCCTACGAGCAGTACTTC. This encodes CSARLASGGTSYEQYF.

This clonotype occurred many times. The chain combines TRBV11-2 with TRBJ2-7; D gene ambiguous. Germline V gives CDR1 SGHAT, CDR2 FQNNGV. Trimming shortened V by 5 bases and J by 4 bases, and 3 bases separated the two germline ends. The CDR3 consists of 10 residues. Here the CDR3 DNA reads TGTGCCAGCAGCGGATACGAGCAGTACTTC. Translation: CASSGYEQYF.

This clonotype was found many times. The chain couples TRBV6-2 or TRBV6-3 to TRBJ1-1; D is ambiguous. Germline V gene sequence: CDR1 MNHEY, CDR2 SVGEGT. V dropped 2 bases and J dropped 5 bases, with 12 bases sitting between them. The CDR3 loop spans 14 amino acids. CDR3 in amino acids: CASSYATSQTEAFF. The CDR3 DNA is TGTGCCAGCAGTTACGCGACGTCCCAGACTGAAGCTTTCTTT.

Only a few counts were recorded for this clonotype. This sequence may be a read error, since a much larger clone differs from it by one base. The conserved closing phenylalanine or tryptophan is absent in this CDR3, likely reflecting a read error. V gene TRBV11-2 combines with J gene TRBJ2-1, with D possibly called TRBD1 or TRBD2 (5 bases each). The CDR3 totals 18 residues. Per the germline V gene, CDR1 is SGHAT and CDR2 is FQNNGV. V dropped 0 bases and J dropped 0 bases, with 15 bases sitting between them. CDR3: CASSLEGAEGSSYNEQFL. DNA of the CDR3: TGTGCCAGCAGCTTAGAAGGGGCTGAGGGGAGCTCCTACAATGAGCAGTTCCTC.

The table lists this clonotype with a count of one. This may come from a read error, since a much larger clone is one base off. The rearrangement uses TRBV7-9 and TRBJ2-7, with TRBD2 as a possible D gene (6 bases). The CDR3 covers 14 residues. Germline lookup yields CDR1 SEHNR and CDR2 FQNEAQ (reference sequence). CDR3 in amino acids: CAGSLVGGGEEQYF. Here the CDR3 DNA reads TGTGCCGGCAGCTTAGTGGGAGGAGGGGAAGAGCAGTACTTC.

On this clonotype: A much larger clonotype is one base distant, so this may be a read error. The chain has TRBV28 and TRBJ2-7; D call uncertain. This CDR3 region has 15 residues. The V gene's germline CDR1 is MDHEN and CDR2 SYDVKM. Trimming removed 2 bases from V and 7 bases from J, with 18 bases in between. The CDR3, as DNA: TGTGCCAGCAGTTTAGGGTCCGACATATACAATGAGCAGTACTTC. Amino acid sequence: CASSLGSDIYNEQYF.

This clonotype occurred many times. The chain recombines TRBV28 with TRBJ1-1, with D perhaps TRBD1 (5 bases). The CDR3 covers 12 residues. V gave up 7 bases and J gave up 3 bases, with 9 bases separating them. Per the germline V gene, CDR1 is MDHEN and CDR2 is SYDVKM. CDR3 in amino acids: CASNARDTEAFF. The CDR3 bases are TGTGCCAGCAATGCCAGGGACACTGAAGCTTTCTTT.

This clonotype was counted ten times or more. This rearrangement joins TRBV7-2 to TRBJ2-7, with D possibly matching TRBD2 (5 bases). V lost 2 bases to trimming and J lost 0 bases, with 11 bases between them. The CDR3 loop spans 15 amino acids. From germline, CDR1 is SGHTA and CDR2 FQGNSA. The CDR3 region has the DNA TGTGCCAGCAGCTTACTAGCTTCCTACTCCTACGAGCAGTACTTC. Translated, it gives CASSLLASYSYEQYF.

The chain has TRBV28 and TRBJ2-7, with TRBD1 identical over 9 bases. Germline trimming cut 7 bases from V and 5 bases from J; bases unmatched to any gene: 12. CDR1 and CDR2 (germline): MDHEN, SYDVKM. This CDR3 comprises 15 residues. DNA of the CDR3: TGTGCCAGCAAGAACGCGGACAGGGGAGACGACGAGCAGTACTTC. Its protein product is CASKNADRGDDEQYF.

This clonotype was seen at least ten times. J is TRBJ2-5 and V is TRBV20-1, with 9 nucleotides matching TRBD2. CDR3 size: 16 residues. After removal of 0 bases from V and 0 bases from J, the junction contained 5 bases not matched to a gene. Germline loops: CDR1 DFQATT, CDR2 SNEGSKA (reference sequence). The CDR3 region is CSARDEASGNQETQYF. The CDR3 region has the DNA TGCAGTGCTAGAGACGAGGCTAGCGGGAACCAAGAGACCCAGTACTTC.

This clonotype was seen a few times. The chain links TRBV5-1 to TRBJ2-1, with D hard to call. V lost 0 bases to trimming and J lost 4 bases, with 8 bases between them. Germline V gene sequence: CDR1 SGHRS, CDR2 YFSETQ. The CDR3 loop spans 14 amino acids. The CDR3 sequence: CASSLAFGYNEQFF. Here the CDR3 DNA reads TGCGCCAGCAGCTTGGCCTTCGGTTACAATGAGCAGTTCTTC.

There are many counts of this clonotype. The V call is TRBV7-3, the J call TRBJ2-7, with a weak D call TRBD2 (5 bases). The CDR3 has 15 residues. V was cut by 5 bases and J by 3 bases, with 17 bases left in between. The germline gives CDR1 SGHTA, CDR2 FQGTGA. CDR3 sequence (DNA): TGTGCCAGCAGCCGCTCCGGGGTCGCCGTCTACGAGCAGTACTTC. Translating it yields CASSRSGVAVYEQYF.

This clonotype was seen at least ten times. In DNA form, the CDR3 reads TGTGCCAGCAGCCATCCCGACAGTATCCGTGGGGAGACCCAGTACTTC. Protein product: CASSHPDSIRGETQYF. The gene calls are TRBV12-3 or TRBV12-4 and TRBJ2-5; D might be TRBD1 (5 bases). V was trimmed by 6 bases and J by 5 bases, leaving 22 bases between them. This CDR3 contains 16 residues.

This clonotype was counted at least ten times. The junction shows a germline mismatch at one end, possibly a read error. J is TRBJ2-1 and V is TRBV6-1; unclear D gene. The CDR3 spans 15 residues. Germline V CDR1 and CDR2: MNHNS, SASEGT. The CDR3 sequence: CASSQALAVYNEQFF. For the CDR3, the DNA is TGTGCCAGCAGTCAAGCCTTGGCGGTTTACAATGAGCAGTTCTTC.

DNA for the CDR3: TGTGCCAGCAGTCCCGGGACAGGGGCACCCTTCTCCTACGAGCAGTACTTC. It encodes CASSPGTGAPFSYEQYF. The rearrangement uses TRBV6-1 and TRBJ2-7; TRBD1 aligns across 10 bases. Germline loops: CDR1 MNHNS, CDR2 SASEGT. With 5 bases clipped from V and 0 bases from J, the junction kept 10 bases outside the gene matches. The CDR3 is 17 residues long.

The genes are TRBV6-1 and TRBJ1-4; D uncertain. Germline CDR1 MNHNS, CDR2 SASEGT. The CDR3 spans 14 residues. The germline V and J ends were trimmed by 6 bases and 6 bases, with 14 bases remaining between them. The CDR3 DNA sequence: TGTGCCAGCAGGATACAACCTAGCGATGAAAAACTGTTTTTT. Protein sequence: CASRIQPSDEKLFF.

This clonotype was recorded a few times. The CDR3 reads CASSSGTGTHEQYF. The CDR3 DNA reads TGTGCCAGCAGTTCCGGGACAGGGACACACGAGCAGTACTTC. The rearrangement links TRBV28 to TRBJ2-7, with TRBD1 matching 9 bases. The J segment lost 5 bases and the V segment lost 4 bases, leaving 6 bases of the junction unmatched. Germline assignment: CDR1 MDHEN and CDR2 SYDVKM. This CDR3 comprises 14 residues.

The chain carries TRBV6-2 or TRBV6-3 and TRBJ2-2, with 7 bases matching TRBD1. Trimming cost V 6 bases and J 5 bases; bases outside gene matches: 6. The CDR3 has 14 residues. The germline V gene encodes CDR1 MNHEY and CDR2 SVGEGT. Here the CDR3 DNA reads TGTGCCAGCAGAGGACAGGAGTGGACCGGGGAGCTGTTTTTT. It is translated as CASRGQEWTGELFF.

The gene calls are TRBV5-5 and TRBJ2-1; 8 bases align to TRBD2. The CDR3 is 17 amino acids. With 3 bases clipped from V and 7 bases from J, the junction kept 15 bases outside the gene matches. Germline CDR1 is SGHKS and CDR2 is YYEKEE (reference sequence). CDR3: CASSSSSGSQSVNEQFF. As DNA, the CDR3 is TGTGCCAGCAGCTCGTCCAGCGGGAGTCAAAGTGTAAATGAGCAGTTCTTC.

J is TRBJ2-2 and V is TRBV27; TRBD1 matches at 10 bases. Unmatched junction bases numbered 4, after V lost 6 bases and J lost 6 bases. The CDR3 loop spans 14 amino acids. Germline-derived CDR1 and CDR2 are MNHEY and SMNVEV (reference sequence). The DNA of the CDR3 is TGTGCCAGCAGGGGGACAGGGGAGTCCGGGGAGCTGTTTTTT. This sequence encodes CASRGTGESGELFF.

The chain couples TRBV30 to TRBJ2-7; the match to TRBD2 covers 9 bases. The V and J ends lost 3 bases and 6 bases, in that order; junction bases with no gene match: 6. The CDR3 runs to 13 residues. CDR1 is GTSNPN and CDR2 is SVGIG in the germline V gene (reference sequence). CDR3 sequence (DNA): TGTGCCTGGAGCCGGGGACTAGCCGGCGAGCAGTACTTC. This encodes CAWSRGLAGEQYF.